This T cell receptor beta chain was observed in a study of T-cell reconstitution after alpha-beta-depleted transplantation in children. Using unique molecular identifiers, the investigators prepared the TCRbeta library. TCRdb fed the PCR reads into MiXCR, producing one record per CDR3 protein. The profile shows hundreds of thousands of distinct CDR3 sequences, around 16% of them singletons. Trimming shortened V by 5 bases and J by 4 bases, and 11 bases separated the two germline ends. Germline V CDR1 and CDR2: MNHNS, SASEGT. The CDR3 totals 14 residues. This TCR came from a boy in the first two years of life who had a stem cell transplant for Wiskott-Aldrich syndrome, so the T cells may come from the graft donor. The sequencing here drew on PBMCs, mostly from graft donor cells, taken 360 days after TCRalphabeta/CD19-depleted stem cell transplant. The V gene is TRBV6-1, the J gene TRBJ1-4; D might be TRBD1 (6 bases). DNA of the CDR3: TGTGCCAGCAGTACCATAGGGGGTAATGAAAAACTGTTTTTT. Translating it yields CASSTIGGNEKLFF.